The 26 T cell receptor beta chains listed next were all sequenced from one sample in a study of T cells in Graves' hyperthyroidism and ophthalmopathy. Amplified TCR beta CDR3 regions came from RNA transcripts. First-round RT-PCR targeting the TCR CDR3 was performed with the HTBI primer set. TCRdb reanalysed the multiplex PCR reads using MiXCR and keeps one entry per CDR3 protein. The sample carries hundreds of thousands of distinct CDR3 sequences, approximately 42% recorded once. What was sequenced was peripheral blood or thyroid tissue (not recorded which). The receptor set was obtained from an adult man with Graves' disease, either hyperthyroidism or ophthalmopathy (not recorded which).

This chain uses TRBV10-3 with TRBJ1-2; 7 nucleotides line up with TRBD1. The CDR3 runs to 16 residues. Germline V CDR1 and CDR2: ENHRY, SYGVKD. The trim removed 11 bases at V and 2 bases at J, leaving 17 bases unmatched. CDR3 DNA sequence: TGTGCCTGTCGCACCGGGACAGAAGGGGGCAACTATGGCTACACCTTC. This codes for CACRTGTEGGNYGYTF.

Remarks on this clonotype: A read error may account for a junction end that differs from germline. This chain links TRBV7-9 with TRBJ2-6; 10 bases map to TRBD1. Germline CDR1 reads SEHNR; CDR2 reads FQNEAQ (reference sequence). CDR3 length: 13 residues. The CDR3 loop reads CASTGTGVNVLTF. In nucleotides, the CDR3 is TGTGCCAGCACAGGGACAGGGGTCAACGTCCTGACTTTC.

J is TRBJ2-3 and V is TRBV19; 9 bases align to TRBD2. Trimming removed 2 bases from V and 2 bases from J; junction bases left unmatched: 2. Germline lookup yields CDR1 LNHDA and CDR2 SQIVND (reference sequence). CDR3 length: 15 amino acids. CDR3 bases: TGTGCCAGTAGTATACTAGCGGGGATCACAGATACGCAGTATTTT. It specifies CASSILAGITDTQYF. Drawing the rest from reference TRBV19 and TRBJ2-3, the complete variable domain is DGGITQSPKYLFRKEGQNVTLSCEQNLNHDAMYWYRQDPGQGLRLIYYSQIVNDFQKGDIAEGYSVSREKKESFPLTVTSAQKNPTAFYLCASSILAGITDTQYFGPGTRLTVL.

The V call is TRBV2, the J call TRBJ1-6, with D possibly being TRBD1 (5 bases). The CDR3 sequence is 14 residues long. CDR1 and CDR2 from the germline V gene are SNHLY and FYNNEI. Trimming cost V 3 bases and J 7 bases, with 10 bases left between them. This CDR3 reads CASSEQGWNSPLHF. The CDR3, as DNA: TGTGCCAGCAGTGAGCAGGGCTGGAATTCACCCCTCCACTTT.

The genes are TRBV29-1 and TRBJ1-2; D is perhaps TRBD1 (5 bases). V dropped 8 bases and J dropped 6 bases, with 13 bases sitting between them. CDR1 and CDR2 (germline): SQVTM, ANQGSEA. This CDR3 region has 11 residues. Here the CDR3 reads CSLSGRHGYTF. The CDR3, as DNA: TGCAGCTTATCAGGGAGGCATGGCTACACCTTC.

This clonotype was counted many times. The CDR3 protein is CASSRKTGEAFF. The CDR3 nucleotides read TGTGCCAGCAGCCGTAAGACAGGGGAGGCTTTCTTT. The V and J genes are TRBV12-3 or TRBV12-4 and TRBJ1-1, with TRBD1 matching over 8 bases. The CDR3 is made up of 12 amino acids. With 6 bases clipped from V and 11 bases from J, the junction kept 8 bases outside the gene matches.

The CDR3, as DNA: TGTGCCATCAGTGAGGTTAGGTATGGCTACACCTTC. It is translated as CAISEVRYGYTF. The V gene is TRBV10-3, the J gene TRBJ1-2, with unresolved D. Germline values: CDR1 ENHRY, CDR2 SYGVKD. This CDR3 is 12 amino acids long. V lost 2 bases and J lost 5, with 6 bases in between.

This chain uses TRBV7-2 with TRBJ2-7; 11 bases map to TRBD1. The CDR3 runs 14 residues. V shed 3 bases, J shed 10 bases, and the junction held 8 bases outside the gene matches. Germline V gene data show CDR1 as SGHTA and CDR2 as FQGNSA. The chain's CDR3 is CASSFRDRGYGQYF. The CDR3 bases are TGTGCCAGCAGCTTCCGGGACAGGGGGTACGGCCAGTACTTC.

This clonotype was counted a single time. The gene calls are TRBV20-1 and TRBJ2-2, with TRBD1 matching 7 bases. Per germline, CDR1 DFQATT and CDR2 SNEGSKA (reference sequence). The CDR3 consists of 15 residues. Trimming cost V 4 bases and J 2 bases; bases outside gene matches: 7. CDR3 loop: CSATDRALNTGELFF. As DNA, the CDR3 is TGCAGTGCTACCGACAGGGCCCTAAACACCGGGGAGCTGTTTTTT.

The V call is TRBV6-1, the J call TRBJ1-5, with D possibly TRBD1 on 6 matching bases. The CDR3 spans 15 residues. Trimming took 4 bases from V and 3 from J, leaving 13 bases between them. CDR1 MNHNS and CDR2 SASEGT come from the germline V gene. CDR3 region: CASSVEGGINQPQHF. In DNA, the CDR3 is TGTGCCAGCAGTGTCGAGGGGGGGATCAATCAGCCCCAGCATTTT.

The rearrangement joins TRBV29-1 to TRBJ2-7; D is perhaps TRBD1 or TRBD2 (5 bases each). The V gene lost 4 bases and the J gene lost 8 bases, with 15 bases spanning the gap. Germline assignment: CDR1 SQVTM and CDR2 ANQGSEA. The CDR3 covers 12 residues. CDR3 coding DNA: TGCAGCGTTGGGAGGTTGTCGGGACAGCAGTACTTC. Protein product: CSVGRLSGQQYF.

J is TRBJ1-1 and V is TRBV7-2; D is ambiguous. The germline V and J ends were trimmed by 5 bases and 5 bases, with 9 bases remaining between them. From germline, CDR1 is SGHTA and CDR2 FQGNSA. The CDR3 extends over 12 amino acids. CDR3 sequence: CASSPRRTEAFF. Written as DNA, the CDR3 is TGTGCCAGCAGCCCCCGACGGACTGAAGCTTTCTTT.

This clonotype was seen at least ten times. The chain carries TRBV10-3 and TRBJ1-4; D not certain. This CDR3 is 14 amino acids long. CDR1 is ENHRY, CDR2 SYGVKD, per germline. V shed 3 bases and J shed 5 bases, with 10 bases lying between them. DNA for the CDR3: TGTGCCATCAGTGATAACAGTGGAAATGAAAAACTGTTTTTT. Its translation: CAISDNSGNEKLFF.

This clonotype has only one observation. This sequence may be a read error, since a much larger clone differs from it by one base. V gene TRBV2 combines with J gene TRBJ1-2; D not certain. This CDR3 is 13 amino acids long. From germline, CDR1 is SNHLY and CDR2 FYNNEI. Between the trimmed V and J ends, which lost 6 bases and 4 bases, there was a span of 12 bases. The chain's CDR3 is CASSVRVFYGYTF. The CDR3 coding sequence is TGTGCCAGCAGCGTTAGGGTCTTCTATGGCTACACCTTC. Full variable domain (outside the CDR3, taken from reference TRBV2 and TRBJ1-2): EPEVTQTPSHQVTQMGQEVILRCVPISNHLYFYWYRQILGQKVEFLVSFYNNEISEKSEIFDDQFSVERPDGSNFTLKIRSTKLEDSAMYFCASSVRVFYGYTFGSGTRLTVV.

The V and J genes are TRBV19 and TRBJ2-5, with D maybe TRBD1 (6 bases). The CDR3 loop spans 16 amino acids. The V gene lost 3 bases and the J gene lost 0 bases, with 14 bases spanning the gap. Germline V gene sequence: CDR1 LNHDA, CDR2 SQIVND (reference sequence). CDR3 DNA: TGTGCCAGTAGTATCCGGGACAAAAAGTACCAAGAGACCCAGTACTTC. Its protein is CASSIRDKKYQETQYF.

This clonotype was seen repeatedly, ten times or more. The chain carries TRBV9 and TRBJ1-5; possibly TRBD1 for D (6 bases). Germline CDR1 SGDLS, CDR2 YYNGEE. V gave up 2 bases and J gave up 10 bases, with 13 bases separating them. CDR3 length equals 13 residues. CDR3 bases: TGTGCCAGCAGCGTGGGGGCCGGCGATCCCCAGCATTTT. Amino acid sequence: CASSVGAGDPQHF.

This clonotype was counted only a few times. The chain is built from TRBV20-1 and TRBJ2-7; 7 bases map to TRBD1. Trimming cost V 4 bases and J 2 bases; bases outside gene matches: 5. Germline CDR1 reads DFQATT; CDR2 reads SNEGSKA (reference sequence). This CDR3 has 13 residues. CDR3: CSAKQGSAYEQYF. The CDR3 DNA is TGCAGTGCTAAACAGGGGTCTGCCTACGAGCAGTACTTC.

About this clonotype: Compared with germline, one end of the junction differs, possibly owing to a read error. The chain links TRBV10-3 to TRBJ1-4; a possible D gene is TRBD1 (5 bases). This CDR3 is built from 8 residues. The germline V gene encodes CDR1 ENHRY and CDR2 SYGVKD. The CDR3 DNA reads as TGTGCCATCAACCCGGGGGTTTTT. The encoded protein is CAINPGVF.

This clonotype came up many times. The chain couples TRBV20-1 to TRBJ2-7; D perhaps matches TRBD2 (5 bases). Germline CDR1 reads DFQATT; CDR2 reads SNEGSKA (reference sequence). The CDR3 extends over 11 amino acids. CDR3 region: CSAGGSYEQYF. For the CDR3, the DNA is TGCAGCGCTGGAGGATCCTACGAGCAGTACTTC.

This clonotype was observed many times. Germline and junction disagree at one end, which may indicate a read error. The chain employs TRBV7-9 and TRBJ2-5, with 12 positions matching TRBD2. The CDR3 is 16 amino acids. The germline gives CDR1 SEHNR, CDR2 FQNEAQ (reference sequence). Here the CDR3 DNA reads TGCGCCAGCAGCCCCTCGACTAGCGGGGGCCAAGAGACCCAGTACTTC. Residues: CASSPSTSGGQETQYF. Looking up the rest from reference TRBV7-9 and TRBJ2-5 gives the full variable domain: DTGVSQNPRHKITKRGQNVTFRCDPISEHNRLYWYRQTLGQGPEFLTYFQNEAQLEKSRLLSDRFSAERPKGSFSTLEIQRTEQGDSAMYLCASSPSTSGGQETQYFGPGTRLLVL.

In its sample, this clonotype was seen a few times. The rearrangement links TRBV20-1 to TRBJ1-1; D perhaps matches TRBD1 (5 bases). Trimming removed 6 bases at V and 3 bases at J, with 17 bases between. From germline, CDR1 is DFQATT and CDR2 SNEGSKA (reference sequence). This CDR3 spans 14 amino acids. The CDR3, as DNA: TGCAGTGCCGCACGGGGGTCGAGGGACACTGAAGCTTTCTTT. It yields the protein CSAARGSRDTEAFF.

This clonotype was detected a few times. V gene TRBV7-8 combines with J gene TRBJ1-6, with TRBD1 matching over 7 bases. CDR3 size: 15 residues. V was pared by 5 bases and J by 6 bases, with 7 bases of the junction left unmatched. Germline V gene data show CDR1 as SGHVS and CDR2 as FQNEAQ. CDR3 loop: CASSTLTGVNSPLHF. The CDR3 nucleotides are TGTGCCAGCAGCACTCTCACAGGGGTTAATTCACCCCTCCACTTT.

V is TRBV20-1 and J is TRBJ1-4; no firm D call. Germline CDR1 and CDR2: DFQATT and SNEGSKA (reference sequence). The CDR3 is 15 amino acids. V shed 1 base and J shed 0 bases, with 9 bases lying between them. CDR3 sequence reads: CSARGAGATNEKLFF. The CDR3 DNA sequence: TGCAGTGCTAGAGGAGCAGGAGCAACTAATGAAAAACTGTTTTTT.

This clonotype was observed a single time. J is TRBJ2-7 and V is TRBV6-1; possibly TRBD1 for D (6 bases). CDR1 is MNHNS and CDR2 is SASEGT in the germline V gene. V was pared by 7 bases and J by 2 bases, with 15 bases between. This CDR3 spans 14 amino acids. The CDR3 DNA sequence: TGTGCCAGCACCGACAACAGGGTAGCCTACGAGCAGTACTTC. Amino acids: CASTDNRVAYEQYF.

Concerning this clonotype: A much more abundant neighbour one base away suggests this may be a read error. The chain uses TRBV9 and TRBJ2-7; D is tentatively TRBD1 or TRBD2 (5 bases each). The CDR3 runs 13 residues. Germline assignment: CDR1 SGDLS and CDR2 YYNGEE. The CDR3 reads CASSVAGTHEQHF. In DNA, the CDR3 is TGTGCCAGCAGCGTAGCCGGGACCCACGAGCAGCACTTC. Together with reference TRBV9 and TRBJ2-7, the CDR3 gives the full variable domain: DSGVTQTPKHLITATGQRVTLRCSPRSGDLSVYWYQQSLDQGLQFLIQYYNGEERAKGNILERFSAQQFPDLHSELNLSSLELGDSALYFCASSVAGTHEQHFGPGTRLTVT.

The chain recombines TRBV24-1 with TRBJ1-2, with D maybe TRBD1 (5 bases). V lost 3 bases, J lost 6 bases, and 7 bases lay in between. The CDR3 sequence is 12 residues long. The germline gives CDR1 KGHDR, CDR2 SFDVKD. DNA of the CDR3: TGTGCCACCAGTGATCGACAGAATGGCTACACCTTC. Translating it yields CATSDRQNGYTF.